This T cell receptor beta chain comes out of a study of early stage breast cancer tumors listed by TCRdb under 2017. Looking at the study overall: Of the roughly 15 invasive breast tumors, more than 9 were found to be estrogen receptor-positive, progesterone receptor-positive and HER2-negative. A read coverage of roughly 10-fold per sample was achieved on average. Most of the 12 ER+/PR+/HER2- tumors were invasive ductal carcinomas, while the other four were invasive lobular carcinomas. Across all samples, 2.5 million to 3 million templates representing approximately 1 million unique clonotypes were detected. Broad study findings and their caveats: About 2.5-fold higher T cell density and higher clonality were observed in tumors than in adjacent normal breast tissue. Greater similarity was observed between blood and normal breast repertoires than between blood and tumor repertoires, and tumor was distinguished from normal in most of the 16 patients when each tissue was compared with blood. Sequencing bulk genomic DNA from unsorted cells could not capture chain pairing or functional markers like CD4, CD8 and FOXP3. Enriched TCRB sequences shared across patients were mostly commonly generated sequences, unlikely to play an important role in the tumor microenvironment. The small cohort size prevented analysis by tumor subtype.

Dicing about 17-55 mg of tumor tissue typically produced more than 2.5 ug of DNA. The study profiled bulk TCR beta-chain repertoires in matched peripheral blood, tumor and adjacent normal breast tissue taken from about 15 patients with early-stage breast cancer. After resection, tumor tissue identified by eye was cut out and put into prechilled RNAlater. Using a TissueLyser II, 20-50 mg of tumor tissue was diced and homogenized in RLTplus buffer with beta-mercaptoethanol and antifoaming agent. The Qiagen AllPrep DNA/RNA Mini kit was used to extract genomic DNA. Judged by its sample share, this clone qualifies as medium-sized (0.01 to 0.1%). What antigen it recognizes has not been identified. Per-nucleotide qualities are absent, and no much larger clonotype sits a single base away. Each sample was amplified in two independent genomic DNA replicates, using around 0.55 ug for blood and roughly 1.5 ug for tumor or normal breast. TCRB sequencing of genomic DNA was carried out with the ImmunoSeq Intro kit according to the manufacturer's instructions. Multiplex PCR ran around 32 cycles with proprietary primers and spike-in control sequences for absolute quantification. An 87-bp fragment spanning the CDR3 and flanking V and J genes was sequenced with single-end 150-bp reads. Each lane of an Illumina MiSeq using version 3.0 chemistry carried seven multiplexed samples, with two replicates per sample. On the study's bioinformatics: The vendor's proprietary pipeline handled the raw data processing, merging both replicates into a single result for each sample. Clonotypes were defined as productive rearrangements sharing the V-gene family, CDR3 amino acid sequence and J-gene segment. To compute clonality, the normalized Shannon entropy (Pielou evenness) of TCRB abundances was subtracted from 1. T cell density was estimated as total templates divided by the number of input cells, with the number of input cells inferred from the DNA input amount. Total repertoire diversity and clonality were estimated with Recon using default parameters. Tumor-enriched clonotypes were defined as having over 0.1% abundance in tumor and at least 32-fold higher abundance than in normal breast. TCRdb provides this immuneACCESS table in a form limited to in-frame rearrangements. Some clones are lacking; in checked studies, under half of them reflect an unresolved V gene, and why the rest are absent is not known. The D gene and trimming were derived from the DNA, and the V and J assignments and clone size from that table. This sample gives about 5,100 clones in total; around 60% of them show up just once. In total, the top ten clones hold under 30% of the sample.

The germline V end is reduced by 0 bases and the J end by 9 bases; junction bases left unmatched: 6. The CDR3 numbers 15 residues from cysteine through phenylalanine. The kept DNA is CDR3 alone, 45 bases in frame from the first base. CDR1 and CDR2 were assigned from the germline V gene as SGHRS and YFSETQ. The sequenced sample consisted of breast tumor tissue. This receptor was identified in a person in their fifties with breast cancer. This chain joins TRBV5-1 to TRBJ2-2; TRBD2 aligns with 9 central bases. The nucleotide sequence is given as TGCGCCAGCAGCTTGGAAGTAGCGGGGGAACGGGAGCTGTTTTTT. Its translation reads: CASSLEVAGERELFF.